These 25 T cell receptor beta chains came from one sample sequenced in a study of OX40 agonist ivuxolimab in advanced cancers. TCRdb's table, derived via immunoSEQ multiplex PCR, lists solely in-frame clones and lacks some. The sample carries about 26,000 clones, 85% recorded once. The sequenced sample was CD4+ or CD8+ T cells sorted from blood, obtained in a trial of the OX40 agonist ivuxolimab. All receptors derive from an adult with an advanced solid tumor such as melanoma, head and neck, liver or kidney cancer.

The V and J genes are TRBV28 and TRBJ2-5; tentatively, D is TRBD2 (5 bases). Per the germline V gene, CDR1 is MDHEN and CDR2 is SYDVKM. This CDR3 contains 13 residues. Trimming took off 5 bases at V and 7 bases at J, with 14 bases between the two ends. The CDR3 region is CASSELGPGTQYF. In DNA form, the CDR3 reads TGTGCCAGCAGTGAACTAGGACCGGGGACCCAGTACTTC.

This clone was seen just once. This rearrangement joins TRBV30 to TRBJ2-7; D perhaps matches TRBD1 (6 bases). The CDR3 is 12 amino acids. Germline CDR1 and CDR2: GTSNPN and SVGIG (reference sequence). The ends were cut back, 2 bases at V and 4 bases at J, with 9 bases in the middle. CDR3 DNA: TGTGCCTGGAGTCAAGGGGGTTACGAGCAGTACTTC. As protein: CAWSQGGYEQYF.

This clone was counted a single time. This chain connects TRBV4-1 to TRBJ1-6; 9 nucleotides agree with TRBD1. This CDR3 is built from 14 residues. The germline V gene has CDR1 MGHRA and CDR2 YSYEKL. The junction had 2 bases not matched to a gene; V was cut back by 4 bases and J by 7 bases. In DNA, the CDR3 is TGCGCCAGCAGCCTACAGGGGGCCAATTCACCCCTCCACTTT. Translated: CASSLQGANSPLHF.

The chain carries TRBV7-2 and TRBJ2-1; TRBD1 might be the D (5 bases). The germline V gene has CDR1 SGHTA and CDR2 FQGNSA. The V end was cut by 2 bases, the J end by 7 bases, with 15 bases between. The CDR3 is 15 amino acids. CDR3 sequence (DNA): TGTGCCAGCAGCTTAAACGATTGGCAGGGTAATGAGCAGTTCTTC. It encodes CASSLNDWQGNEQFF.

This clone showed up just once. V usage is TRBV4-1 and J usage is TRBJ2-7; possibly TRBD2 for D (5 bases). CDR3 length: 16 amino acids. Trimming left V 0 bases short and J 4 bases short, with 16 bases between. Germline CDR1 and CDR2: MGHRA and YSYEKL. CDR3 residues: CASSQDLTTKEYEQYF. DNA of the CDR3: TGCGCCAGCAGCCAAGATCTAACGACTAAAGAATACGAGCAGTACTTC.

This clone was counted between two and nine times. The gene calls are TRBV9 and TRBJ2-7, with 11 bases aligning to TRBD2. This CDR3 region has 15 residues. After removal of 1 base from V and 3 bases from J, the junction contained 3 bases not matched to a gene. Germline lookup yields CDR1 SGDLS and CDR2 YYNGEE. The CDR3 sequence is CASSVTGTSGYEQYF. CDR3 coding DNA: TGTGCCAGCAGCGTAACCGGGACTAGCGGCTACGAGCAGTACTTC.

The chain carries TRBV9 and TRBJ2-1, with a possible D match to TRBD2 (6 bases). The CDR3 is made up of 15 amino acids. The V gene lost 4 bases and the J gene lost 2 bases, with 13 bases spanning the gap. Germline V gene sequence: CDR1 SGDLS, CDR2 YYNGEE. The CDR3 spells CASSPGGGAYNEQFF. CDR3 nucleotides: TGTGCCAGCAGCCCCGGGGGAGGCGCCTACAATGAGCAGTTCTTC.

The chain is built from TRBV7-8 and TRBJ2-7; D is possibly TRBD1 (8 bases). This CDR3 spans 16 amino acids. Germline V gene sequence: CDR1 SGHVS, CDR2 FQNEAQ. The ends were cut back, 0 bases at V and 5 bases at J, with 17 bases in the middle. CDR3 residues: CASSLAERTGTNEQYF. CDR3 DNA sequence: TGTGCCAGCAGCTTAGCCGAGCGGACAGGGACTAACGAGCAGTACTTC.

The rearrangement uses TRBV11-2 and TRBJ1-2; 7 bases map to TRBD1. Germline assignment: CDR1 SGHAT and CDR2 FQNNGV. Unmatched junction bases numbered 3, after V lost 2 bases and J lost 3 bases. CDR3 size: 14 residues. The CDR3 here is CASSLIGGDYGYTF. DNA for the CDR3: TGTGCCAGCAGCTTAATAGGGGGCGACTATGGCTACACCTTC.

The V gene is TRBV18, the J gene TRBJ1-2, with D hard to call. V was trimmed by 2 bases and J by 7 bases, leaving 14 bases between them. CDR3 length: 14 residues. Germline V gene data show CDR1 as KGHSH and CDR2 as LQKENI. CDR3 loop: CASSPDAGTSGYTF. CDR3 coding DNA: TGTGCCAGCTCACCAGATGCCGGAACCAGTGGCTACACCTTC.

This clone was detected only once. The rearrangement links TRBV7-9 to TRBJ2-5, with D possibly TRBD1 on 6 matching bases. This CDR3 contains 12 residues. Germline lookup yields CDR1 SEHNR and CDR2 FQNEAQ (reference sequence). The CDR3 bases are TGTGCATGCACAGGGATTGGAGAGACCCAGTACTTC. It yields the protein CACTGIGETQYF.

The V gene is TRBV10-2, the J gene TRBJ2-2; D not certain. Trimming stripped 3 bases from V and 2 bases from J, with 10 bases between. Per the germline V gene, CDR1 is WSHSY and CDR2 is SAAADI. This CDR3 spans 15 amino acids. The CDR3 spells CASSDKLVNTGELFF. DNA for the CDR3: TGCGCCAGCAGTGATAAGCTGGTCAACACCGGGGAGCTGTTTTTT.

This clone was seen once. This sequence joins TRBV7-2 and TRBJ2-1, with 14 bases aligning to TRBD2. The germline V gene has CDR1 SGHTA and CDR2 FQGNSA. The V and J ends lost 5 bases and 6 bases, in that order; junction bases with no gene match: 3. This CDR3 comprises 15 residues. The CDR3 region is CASSPGLAGGNEQFF. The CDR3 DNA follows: TGTGCCAGCAGCCCCGGACTAGCGGGGGGCAATGAGCAGTTCTTC.

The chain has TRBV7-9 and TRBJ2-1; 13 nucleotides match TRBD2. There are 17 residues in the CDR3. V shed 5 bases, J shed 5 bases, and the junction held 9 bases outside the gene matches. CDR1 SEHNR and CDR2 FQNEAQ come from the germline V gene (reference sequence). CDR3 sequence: CASSTGGLAGSDNEQFF. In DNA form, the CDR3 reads TGTGCCAGCAGCACGGGGGGACTAGCGGGATCGGACAATGAGCAGTTCTTC.

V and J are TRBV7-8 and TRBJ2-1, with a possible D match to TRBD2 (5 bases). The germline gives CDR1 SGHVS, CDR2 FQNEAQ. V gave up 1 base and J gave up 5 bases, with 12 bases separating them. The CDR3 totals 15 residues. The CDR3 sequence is CASSLVEGRNNEQFF. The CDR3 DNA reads TGTGCCAGCAGCTTAGTAGAGGGCCGGAACAATGAGCAGTTCTTC. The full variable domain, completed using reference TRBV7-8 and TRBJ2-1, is GAGVSQSPRYKVAKRGQDVALRCDPISGHVSLFWYQQALGQGPEFLTYFQNEAQLDKSGLPSDRFFAERPEGSVSTLKIQRTQQEDSAVYLCASSLVEGRNNEQFFGPGTRLTVL.

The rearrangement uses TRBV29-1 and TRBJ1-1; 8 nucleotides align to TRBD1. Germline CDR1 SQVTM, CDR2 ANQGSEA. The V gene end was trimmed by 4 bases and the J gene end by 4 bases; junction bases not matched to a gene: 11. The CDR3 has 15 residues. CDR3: CSVVQGGLVSTEAFF. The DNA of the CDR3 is TGCAGCGTTGTACAGGGGGGGTTGGTGAGCACTGAAGCTTTCTTT.

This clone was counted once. The CDR3 is CASSWAQDSGTGELFF. The CDR3 DNA is TGTGCCAGCAGCTGGGCCCAGGATTCGGGCACCGGGGAGCTGTTTTTT. This chain joins TRBV7-6 and TRBJ2-2; unclear D gene. V gave up 4 bases and J gave up 4 bases, with 16 bases separating them. This CDR3 is built from 16 residues. Germline-derived CDR1 and CDR2 are SGHVS and FNYEAQ. The entire variable domain, with the rest obtained from reference TRBV7-6 and TRBJ2-2, is as follows: GAGVSQSPRYKVTKRGQDVALRCDPISGHVSLYWYRQALGQGPEFLTYFNYEAQQDKSGLPNDRFSAERPEGSISTLTIQRTEQRDSAMYRCASSWAQDSGTGELFFGEGSRLTVL.

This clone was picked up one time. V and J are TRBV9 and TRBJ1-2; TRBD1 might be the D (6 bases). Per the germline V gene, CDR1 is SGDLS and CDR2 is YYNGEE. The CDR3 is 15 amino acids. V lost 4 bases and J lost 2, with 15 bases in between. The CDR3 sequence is CASSQGRGSNYGYTF. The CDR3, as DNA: TGTGCCAGCAGCCAGGGGAGGGGGTCCAACTATGGCTACACCTTC. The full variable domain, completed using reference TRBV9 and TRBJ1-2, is DSGVTQTPKHLITATGQRVTLRCSPRSGDLSVYWYQQSLDQGLQFLIQYYNGEERAKGNILERFSAQQFPDLHSELNLSSLELGDSALYFCASSQGRGSNYGYTFGSGTRLTVV.

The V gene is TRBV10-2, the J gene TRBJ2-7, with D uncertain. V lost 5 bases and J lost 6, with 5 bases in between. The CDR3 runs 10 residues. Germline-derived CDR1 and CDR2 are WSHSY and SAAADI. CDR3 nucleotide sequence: TGCGCCAGCAGTAGTGGCGAGCAGTACTTC. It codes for CASSSGEQYF.

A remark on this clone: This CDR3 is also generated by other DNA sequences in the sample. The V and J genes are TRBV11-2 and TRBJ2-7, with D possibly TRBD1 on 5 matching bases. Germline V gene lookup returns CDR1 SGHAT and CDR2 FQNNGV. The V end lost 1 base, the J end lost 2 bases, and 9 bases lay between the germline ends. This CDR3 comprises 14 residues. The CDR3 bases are TGTGCCAGCAGCTTAGGGCAGGGCGCCTACGAGCAGTACTTC. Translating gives CASSLGQGAYEQYF.

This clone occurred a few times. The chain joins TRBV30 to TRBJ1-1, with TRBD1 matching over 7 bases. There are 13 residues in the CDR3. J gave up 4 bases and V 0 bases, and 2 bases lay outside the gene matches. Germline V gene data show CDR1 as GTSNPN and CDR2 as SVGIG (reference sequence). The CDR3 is CAWSVGQLTEAFF. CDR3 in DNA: TGTGCCTGGAGTGTGGGACAGCTCACTGAAGCTTTCTTT.

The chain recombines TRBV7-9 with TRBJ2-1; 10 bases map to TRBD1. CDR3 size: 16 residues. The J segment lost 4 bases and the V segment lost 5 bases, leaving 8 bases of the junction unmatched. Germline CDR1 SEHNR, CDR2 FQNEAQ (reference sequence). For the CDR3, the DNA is TGTGCCAGCAGCCGAAACGACAGGGGGCCTTACAATGAGCAGTTCTTC. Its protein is CASSRNDRGPYNEQFF.

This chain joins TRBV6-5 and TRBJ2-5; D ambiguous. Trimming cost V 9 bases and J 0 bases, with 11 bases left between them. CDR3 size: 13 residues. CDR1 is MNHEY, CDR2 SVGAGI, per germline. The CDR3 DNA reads TGTGCCAGTCAGGCAGAGTACCAAGAGACCCAGTACTTC. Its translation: CASQAEYQETQYF.

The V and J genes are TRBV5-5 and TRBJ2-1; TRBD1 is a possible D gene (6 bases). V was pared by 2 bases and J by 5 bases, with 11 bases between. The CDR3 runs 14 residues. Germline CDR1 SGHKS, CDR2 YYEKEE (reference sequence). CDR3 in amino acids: CASSFWDNDNEQFF. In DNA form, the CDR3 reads TGTGCCAGCAGCTTCTGGGACAACGACAATGAGCAGTTCTTC.

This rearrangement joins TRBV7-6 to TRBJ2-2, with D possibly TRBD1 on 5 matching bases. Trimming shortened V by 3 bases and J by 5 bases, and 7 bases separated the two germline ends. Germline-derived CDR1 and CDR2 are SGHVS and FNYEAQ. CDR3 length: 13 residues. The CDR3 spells CASSFSGTGELFF. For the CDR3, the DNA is TGTGCCAGCAGCTTTTCAGGGACCGGGGAGCTGTTTTTT.